Sequencing of this T cell receptor (beta chain) was carried out in a study of blood T cell repertoires in COVID-19. Background on the study: PBMCs, B-cell-depleted T cells, or T cells provided the cDNA or gDNA that made up the material.

It was during active infection that Seattle patients were enrolled and then longitudinally followed. The repertoire was sequenced with immunoSEQ multiplex PCR; TCRdb's copy has only in-frame clones and lacks some. The data contain approximately 440,000 clones, about nine tenths of them singletons. J lost 0 bases, V lost 4 bases, and 7 bases had no gene match. This CDR3 is 17 amino acids long. The germline gives CDR1 SGHNT, CDR2 YYREEE (reference sequence). The source material was peripheral blood. The sequence was obtained from a woman aged 45 to 65 with COVID-19, enrolled during active disease. V gene TRBV5-4 combines with J gene TRBJ2-2; 9 positions agree with TRBD1. CDR3 nucleotide sequence: TGTGCCAGCAGCCCCTCCCGGACAGGGGCGAACACCGGGGAGCTGTTTTTT. Amino acids: CASSPSRTGANTGELFF.